The T cell receptor (beta chain) described here comes from a study of shared clonotypes between healthy human individuals. The ends were cut back, 1 base at V and 0 bases at J, with 6 bases in the middle. The CDR3 is 14 amino acids. Germline CDR1 MNHEY, CDR2 SMNVEV (reference sequence). At a deep level, the assay was run. Using immunoSEQ multiplex PCR, the repertoire was profiled, and TCRdb retains in-frame clones only, with some absent. The table has about 680,000 clones, about 92% seen once. Terminally differentiated effector memory CD45RA+ cells were excluded from the naive CD8 cells, which were CD45RO-negative and positively selected for CCR7.

The TCR originated in a man aged 25-45 years in good health. The sample comprised naive CD8+ T cells sorted from blood. The gene calls are TRBV27 and TRBJ2-5, with D unclear. CDR3: CASSLFGNQETQYF. The CDR3 nucleotides are TGTGCCAGCAGTTTATTTGGGAACCAAGAGACCCAGTACTTC.